This T cell receptor beta chain was identified in a study of cytomegalovirus exposure and HLA in healthy donors. Study-level background: The Caucasian-associated ancestry cluster contained approximately 81% of the roughly 400 genotyped donors.

PCR involved 60 Vbeta and 13 Jbeta primers. In the authors' methods: A later analysis tallied 65 million to 85 million unique TCR beta chains, 9.5 million to 14 million of them shared. Sequencing used immunoSEQ multiplex PCR; TCRdb keeps in-frame clones, though not all of them. The D gene and trimming were derived from the DNA, and the V and J assignments and clone size from that table. The table records fewer than 120,000 clones, 75% to 90% of them present only once. Regarding the study as a whole: CMV antigen specificity of a few CMV-associated chains was confirmed in vitro. Overall, under 200 TCR beta chains were annotated as cytomegalovirus-associated.

The V gene's germline CDR1 is GTSNPN and CDR2 SVGIG (reference sequence). The CDR3 loop spans 12 amino acids. J gave up 7 bases and V 3 bases, and 4 bases lay outside the gene matches. Of note for this clone: The target antigen is unknown.

Sequences were obtained from PBMCs. This receptor was taken from a man aged 35-49 years in good health and CMV-seronegative. V usage is TRBV30 and J usage is TRBJ2-3, with TRBD2 identical over 7 bases. In DNA, the CDR3 is TGTGCCTGGAGGGGGAGGGGAAATACGCAGTATTTT. Translated: CAWRGRGNTQYF.